The TCR beta chain described here comes from a study of blood T cell repertoires in COVID-19 (dated by TCRdb to 2020 to 2021). In terms of the full investigation: Collaborator samples came from the United States, Italy and Spain and covered acute and convalescent phases of COVID-19. The material from the prospective study consisted of cDNA or gDNA derived from T cells, B-cell-depleted T cells, or PBMCs. Deeply sampled blood TCRbeta repertoires from subjects exposed to, actively infected with, or recovered from COVID-19 were included in the dataset. The repertoires were released in a freely available public database meant as a resource for research on the immune response to SARS-CoV-2. Samples came from the ongoing ImmuneRACE study (first 160 participants) plus 1,254 subjects from 6 global collaborators. The sample metadata nearly always contained a de-identified subject ID, COVID-19 status, age in years and sex. Where HLA class I and class II types were available, the types were taken from metadata supplied by the sample provider, not from assay-based typing.

Collaborating institutions collected whole blood in K2EDTA tubes following their own protocols. For TCRbeta analysis, collaborators shipped samples in one of three forms: frozen whole blood, isolated PBMCs, or DNA extracted from either of those sample types. The immunoSEQ Assay, a bias-controlled multiplex PCR, was used to amplify TCRbeta CDR3 regions from genomic DNA. The study's processing was this. The number of nucleated cells in each sample was estimated by amplification of reference gene primers within the assay. To quantify the absolute abundance of each unique TCRbeta CDR3 rearrangement, sequence reads were collapsed and filtered. For each sample, productive Simpson clonality was calculated as the square root of Simpson's diversity index across productive rearrangements. In TCRdb, the immuneACCESS table is reduced to in-frame sequences with V and J assigned. These tables do not hold every clone; where another copy was compared, an unresolved V gene accounts for under half, and the others remain unexplained. The DNA gave D and trimming, while V, J and clone size come from that table. This sample is represented by some 50,000 clones; around 87% of them were singletons. The ten largest clones capture 4% of the sample.

General findings and caveats noted by the study authors: The quantity of clinical and demographic metadata differed by source and by participant and was supplied without curation.

Regarding this clone: The clone's antigen remains unknown. Qualities for individual bases were not recorded, and no much larger clone is one base off.

The junction shows trimming of 6 bases on V and 3 bases on J, and the gene matches do not reach 8 bases of it. From the cysteine through the phenylalanine, the CDR3 covers 15 amino acids. The kept DNA is CDR3 alone, 45 bases in frame from the first base. The germline V gene gives CDR1 as MDHEN and CDR2 as SYDVKM. The clonotype was recovered from a man in his fifties or sixties with acute or convalescent COVID-19. Sequenced material: peripheral blood. Here the chain combines TRBV28 and TRBJ1-5, with 7 junctional bases fitting TRBD1. The bases are TGTGCCAGCAGACGGGACAGAACCTTCAATCAGCCCCAGCATTTT. Its translation reads: CASRRDRTFNQPQHF.